Presented here are 21 T cell receptor beta chains from one specimen sequenced in a study of T cells in women clearing cervical HPV infection. The table came from immunoSEQ multiplex PCR; TCRdb's copy has only in-frame clones and leaves some out. The sample table sets out around 20,000 clones. Specimen: blood buffy coat. The receptors shown here come from a woman aged 18 to 75 with a cervical HPV16 infection that either progressed to CIN3+ or cleared (not recorded which).

For this clone: The read ends 3 residues shy of where the CDR3 ends; the end is completed using the germline J gene. The chain combines TRBV20-1 with TRBJ2-2, with 10 positions matching TRBD2. This CDR3 has 16 amino acids. Trimming at V came to 0 bases and at J to 3 bases, leaving 4 bases not matched to a gene. Germline assignment: CDR1 DFQATT and CDR2 SNEGSKA (reference sequence). CDR3 bases read: TGCAGTGCTAGAGATCCAACTAGCGGGGACACCGGGGAG. Translating it yields CSARDPTSGDTGE. The complete CDR3 reads CSARDPTSGDTGELFF.

On this clone itself: The read ends 3 residues early relative to the CDR3; the germline J gene fills the gap. The V gene is TRBV20-1, the J gene TRBJ2-1; 12 bases are a match to TRBD2. V trimming: 4 bases; J trimming: 0 bases; junction bases outside the gene matches: 7. The germline V gene encodes CDR1 DFQATT and CDR2 SNEGSKA (reference sequence). The length of the CDR3 is 17 residues. Here the CDR3 reads CSAIPGLAGGSYNEQFF. Partial CDR3 DNA: TGCAGTGCTATACCGGGACTAGCGGGCGGCTCCTACAATGAG.

With regard to this clone: The CDR3 end is not reached by the read, which stops 3 residues before it; the germline J gene fills it in. The chain carries TRBV6-1 and TRBJ2-1, with 10 positions matching TRBD2. Germline V gene lookup returns CDR1 MNHNS and CDR2 SASEGT. This CDR3 has 16 residues. Trimming took 1 base from V and 8 from J; bases not matched to a gene: 8. The CDR3 here is CASSEEVAGGGHEQFF. The CDR3 bases that were read are TGTGCCAGCAGTGAAGAGGTAGCGGGAGGAGGGCATGAG.

Worth noting for this clone: The read gets to within 3 residues of the CDR3 end, and the germline J gene fills in the rest. The chain links TRBV6-1 to TRBJ2-7; D is undetermined. The CDR3 has 12 amino acids. Trimming shortened V by 2 bases and J by 4 bases, and 6 bases separated the two germline ends. CDR1 is MNHNS, CDR2 SASEGT, per germline. CDR3 loop: CASSELRYEQYF. The part of the CDR3 DNA that was read is TGTGCCAGCAGTGAATTGCGGTACGAG.

Turning to this clone: Sequencing ends 3 residues short of the CDR3 end; the germline J gene provides the rest. This chain connects TRBV18 to TRBJ2-3; no clear D. The V end was cut by 5 bases, the J end by 3 bases, with 9 bases between. In germline, CDR1 is KGHSH, CDR2 LQKENI. The CDR3 consists of 13 residues. The CDR3 is CASSWLNTDTQYF. Incomplete CDR3 DNA: TGTGCCAGCTCATGGCTCAATACAGATACG.

A word on this clone: The read finishes 3 residues shy of the CDR3 end, and the germline J gene is used to complete it. The V and J genes are TRBV4-1 and TRBJ1-5; D gene unclear. In germline, CDR1 is MGHRA, CDR2 YSYEKL. Between the trimmed V and J ends, which lost 2 bases and 1 base, there was a span of 3 bases. CDR3 length: 13 residues. The chain's CDR3 is CASSQSSNQPQHF. The sequenced part of the CDR3 DNA is TGCGCCAGCAGCCAAAGCAGCAATCAGCCC.

On this clone itself: The missing CDR3 end, 3 residues past where the read stops, is filled in from the germline J gene. The rearrangement joins TRBV7-2 to TRBJ1-1; weak D call: TRBD1 (6 bases). Trimming removed 5 bases from V and 6 bases from J, with 13 bases in between. The germline gives CDR1 SGHTA, CDR2 FQGNSA. The CDR3 totals 13 residues. CDR3 residues: CASSRRGRAEAFF. The sequenced CDR3 bases are TGTGCCAGCAGCCGGAGGGGGAGGGCTGAA.

On this clone itself: The read terminates 3 residues ahead of where the CDR3 ends, so the germline J gene completes it. The chain couples TRBV5-1 to TRBJ2-1, with TRBD2 matching 7 bases. V shed 4 bases and J 9 bases; nucleotides not matched to a gene: 4. Germline CDR1 is SGHRS and CDR2 is YFSETQ. The CDR3 covers 12 residues. The DNA read from the CDR3 is TGCGCCAGCAGCACGGGCGGGGGTGAG. It is translated as CASSTGGGE. The full-length CDR3 reads as CASSTGGGEQFF.

As regards this clone: The observed sequence ends 3 residues before the CDR3 terminus, with the missing tail filled in from the germline J gene. The genes are TRBV19 and TRBJ1-1, with 8 bases matching TRBD1. The CDR3 totals 14 residues. The V gene's germline CDR1 is LNHDA and CDR2 SQIVND (reference sequence). Losses at the gene ends were 4 bases for V and 5 bases for J; bases not matched to a gene: 6. The CDR3 here is CASSKDRGRTEAFF. The CDR3 bases that were read are TGTGCCAGTAGTAAAGACAGGGGTAGGACTGAA.

Worth noting for this clone: The read is 3 residues too short to cover the CDR3 end, so that end is filled in from the germline J gene. The rearrangement joins TRBV24-1 to TRBJ2-5; TRBD1 matches at 8 bases. Germline trimming cut 0 bases from V and 2 bases from J; bases unmatched to any gene: 4. Germline CDR1 KGHDR, CDR2 SFDVKD. There are 16 residues in the CDR3. Partial CDR3 DNA: TGTGCCACCAGTGATTTGTCACAGGGGGAGCAAGAGACC. This gives the protein CATSDLSQGEQET. The whole CDR3 region reads CATSDLSQGEQETQYF.

Concerning this clone: The read halts 3 residues ahead of the CDR3 end, with the missing end drawn from the germline J gene. This chain joins TRBV11-3 and TRBJ2-5, with D unclear. Germline V gene sequence: CDR1 SGHNT, CDR2 YENEEA. V lost 1 base to trimming and J lost 7 bases, with 10 bases between them. This CDR3 is 13 amino acids long. The CDR3 region is CASSLVYLGTQYF. CDR3 DNA, as far as it was read: TGTGCCAGCAGCTTAGTGTACCTAGGGACC. Combining the CDR3 with reference TRBV11-3 and TRBJ2-5 gives the whole variable domain EAGVVQSPRYKIIEKKQPVAFWCNPISGHNTLYWYLQNLGQGPELLIRYENEEAVDDSQLPKDRFSAERLKGVDSTLKIQPAELGDSAVYLCASSLVYLGTQYFGPGTRLLVL.

Notes on this clone: The sequence runs out 3 residues before the end of the CDR3; the remainder is reconstructed from the germline J gene. The rearrangement joins TRBV20-1 to TRBJ1-6; 10 positions agree with TRBD1. Per the germline V gene, CDR1 is DFQATT and CDR2 is SNEGSKA (reference sequence). Trimming took 0 bases from V and 9 from J; bases not matched to a gene: 5. CDR3 length equals 15 residues. The CDR3 spells CSARDSRTGGSPLHF. The covered CDR3 bases are TGCAGTGCTAGAGACTCGCGGACAGGGGGTTCACCC.

This clone is medium-sized by frequency. The covered CDR3 bases are TGTGCCAGCAGGGACAGGGCCGGAGGGGTGAGGGAAAAA. It codes for CASRDRAGGVREK. The whole CDR3 reads CASRDRAGGVREKLFF. This chain connects TRBV2 to TRBJ1-4; TRBD1 matches 8 bases. The CDR3 extends 3 residues past the end of the read, so its final part is completed from the germline J gene. Germline loops: CDR1 SNHLY, CDR2 FYNNEI. The CDR3 is 16 amino acids. The trim removed 6 bases at V and 8 bases at J, leaving 14 bases unmatched.

Turning to this clone: From the germline J gene comes the end of the CDR3, since the read stops 3 residues before it. The chain links TRBV6-1 to TRBJ1-2; no reliable D call. The CDR3 consists of 12 residues. V shed 3 bases and J shed 5 bases, with 7 bases lying between them. Germline CDR1 and CDR2: MNHNS and SASEGT. The CDR3 sequence: CASSDTGYGYTF. CDR3 bases read: TGTGCCAGCAGTGATACTGGTTATGGC.

A remark on this clone: The observed sequence ends 3 residues before the CDR3 terminus, with the missing tail filled in from the germline J gene. The chain links TRBV28 to TRBJ2-3, with 9 bases matching TRBD2. The CDR3 length is 15 residues. With 5 bases clipped from V and 2 bases from J, the junction kept 5 bases outside the gene matches. The germline gives CDR1 MDHEN, CDR2 SYDVKM. The DNA read from the CDR3 is TGTGCCAGCAGTCAGGCTAGCGGGACCACAGATACG. It is translated as CASSQASGTTDT. The complete CDR3 reads CASSQASGTTDTQYF.

CDR3 DNA (partial): TGCGCCAGCAGCGGTGCGGGCGGTGGATTCGACGAG. It is translated as CASSGAGGGFDE. The full CDR3 protein reads CASSGAGGGFDEQYF. The chain recombines TRBV5-1 with TRBJ2-7, with D possibly being TRBD2 (5 bases). With the read ending 3 residues before the CDR3 end, the germline J gene is used to fill in that end. The CDR3 is 15 residues long. Trimming stripped 4 bases from V and 5 bases from J, with 19 bases between. The germline gives CDR1 SGHRS, CDR2 YFSETQ.

As regards this clone: The observed sequence ends 3 residues before the CDR3 terminus, with the missing tail filled in from the germline J gene. This chain joins TRBV6-1 and TRBJ1-6; D uncertain. Germline-derived CDR1 and CDR2 are MNHNS and SASEGT. V was clipped by 2 bases and J by 4 bases, with 12 bases between them. This CDR3 contains 16 residues. The sequenced part of the CDR3 DNA is TGTGCCAGCAGTGAACGTCCACAACAGTATAATTCACCC. Translation: CASSERPQQYNSP. The complete CDR3 protein is CASSERPQQYNSPLHF.

CDR3 loop: CASSFSGTGTDTQYF. CDR3 DNA (partial): TGTGCCAGCAGCTTTTCGGGGACAGGGACAGATACG. The chain joins TRBV5-6 to TRBJ2-3; 9 nucleotides line up with TRBD1. The read is 3 residues too short to cover the CDR3 end, so that end is filled in from the germline J gene. The V segment lost 2 bases and the J segment 3 bases; nucleotides outside the gene matches: 4. The CDR3 is 15 residues long. Germline V gives CDR1 SGHDT, CDR2 YYEEEE.

On this clone: The read halts 3 residues ahead of the CDR3 end, with the missing end drawn from the germline J gene. The rearrangement uses TRBV5-4 and TRBJ1-2, with D maybe TRBD1 (6 bases). Germline lookup yields CDR1 SGHNT and CDR2 YYREEE (reference sequence). CDR3 size: 15 residues. Deletions cut 2 bases from V and 5 bases from J, with 16 bases between. The CDR3 loop reads CASSFRTSQGYGYTF. CDR3 bases read: TGTGCCAGCAGCTTTAGGACCAGTCAGGGGTATGGC.

To note about this clone: The read finishes 3 residues shy of the CDR3 end, and the germline J gene is used to complete it. V usage is TRBV6-2 or TRBV6-3 and J usage is TRBJ2-7; TRBD2 might be the D (6 bases). This CDR3 has 14 residues. V shed 0 bases and J shed 4 bases, with 10 bases lying between them. Germline lookup yields CDR1 MNHEY and CDR2 SVGEGT. The CDR3 protein is CASSYSAGSYEQYF. CDR3 DNA (partial): TGTGCCAGCAGTTACTCTGCGGGGTCTTACGAG.

About this clone: Read coverage stops 3 residues before the CDR3 terminus; the germline J gene supplies the remainder. This chain uses TRBV5-1 with TRBJ2-1; 9 bases agree with TRBD1. CDR3 length equals 15 residues. V shed 4 bases, J shed 4 bases, and the junction held 6 bases outside the gene matches. Per germline, CDR1 SGHRS and CDR2 YFSETQ. CDR3 bases read: TGCGCCAGCAGCGCCGGGACAGGGAATTACAATGAG. It codes for CASSAGTGNYNE. The full-length CDR3 reads as CASSAGTGNYNEQFF.